This entry describes one TCR beta chain. This CDR3 has 13 residues. Trimming left V 6 bases short and J 6 bases short, with 12 bases between. The source of the sample is a study of blood T cell repertoires in COVID-19. Study details: Samples representing acute and convalescent COVID-19 were sourced from the United States, Italy and Spain. Sources were T cells, B-cell-depleted T cells, or PBMCs; the material itself was cDNA or gDNA.

Source study methods: Estimates of nucleated cell counts were drawn from the amplification of reference gene primers. The table came from immunoSEQ multiplex PCR; TCRdb's copy has only in-frame clones and leaves some out. V, J and clone size are taken as reported in that table, and D and trimming were inferred from the DNA itself. This table holds around 150,000 clones, around four fifths found once. The receptor comes from a woman aged 80 or older with acute or convalescent COVID-19. The V gene is TRBV12-3 or TRBV12-4, the J gene TRBJ2-1; D possibly corresponds to TRBD1 (6 bases). Sequenced sample: peripheral blood. The CDR3 here is CASSLRTVNEQFF. The CDR3 DNA sequence: TGTGCCAGCAGCCTCAGGACAGTCAATGAGCAGTTCTTC.